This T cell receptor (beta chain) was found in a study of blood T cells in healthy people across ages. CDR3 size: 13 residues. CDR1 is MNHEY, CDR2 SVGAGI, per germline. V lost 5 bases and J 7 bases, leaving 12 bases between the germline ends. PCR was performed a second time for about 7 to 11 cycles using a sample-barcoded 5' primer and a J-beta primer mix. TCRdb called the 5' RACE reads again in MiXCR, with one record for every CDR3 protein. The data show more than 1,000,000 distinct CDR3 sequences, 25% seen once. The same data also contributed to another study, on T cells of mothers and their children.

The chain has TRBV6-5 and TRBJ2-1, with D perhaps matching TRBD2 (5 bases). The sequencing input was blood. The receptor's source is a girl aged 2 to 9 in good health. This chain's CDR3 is CASSRNRDNEQFF. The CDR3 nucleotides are TGTGCCAGCAGTCGAAACCGGGATAATGAGCAGTTCTTC.